This T cell receptor (beta chain) comes out of a study of beta chain features in type 1 diabetes. Study details: Across the samples, roughly 98,000,000 sorted cells were examined in total.

This clone was counted between two and nine times. Its cognate antigen is unknown. The entirety of the isolated RNA underwent reverse transcription, so expressed TCRB transcripts were sequenced. Naive, central memory and regulatory T cell samples came to a mean of approximately 4 million reads. Method: immunoSEQ multiplex PCR; TCRdb's copy keeps in-frame clones and lacks some. The sample comprises hundreds of thousands of clones, about 11% of which are singletons, and about 0.018% rests with the top ten. Overall study findings and caveats: Within each of all four CD4+ subsets, Type 1 diabetes patients had TCRB CDR3s that were moderately but significantly shorter.

The V gene lost 8 bases and the J gene lost 4 bases, with 14 bases spanning the gap. The germline V gene has CDR1 MGHDK and CDR2 SYGVNS. The CDR3 is 13 residues long. The chain couples TRBV25-1 to TRBJ2-5; D possibly corresponds to TRBD1 (5 bases). The specimen was naive CD4+ T cells from blood. The clonotype was recovered from a man between 25 and 39 years old with type 1 diabetes. The CDR3 sequence is CASHRTPAETQYF. In DNA, the CDR3 is TGTGCCAGCCACAGGACCCCGGCAGAGACCCAGTACTTC.